These T cell receptor beta chains were read from a single sample in a study of regulatory T cells in long-lasting Graves disease. MiXCR, run by TCRdb on the multiplex PCR reads, gives a single entry per CDR3 protein. The sample lists under 450,000 distinct CDR3 sequences, 23% occurring once. The input for sequencing was peripheral blood mononuclear cells (PBMCs), taken when the disease was refractory, from a patient treated with antithyroid drugs. The receptors derive from a female donor with Graves disease. The CDR3 runs from the conserved cysteine through the conserved F or W. The D gene is left open where the match is weak. Clone size appears in some rows only: once, few, many, or a class for an expanded clone.

TRBV7-2,.,once,TRBJ1-5,CASSLFQGGQPQHF,TGTGCCAGCAGCTTATTCCAGGGTGGGCAGCCCCAGCATTTT
TRBV12-3/TRBV12-4,TRBD1,many,TRBJ2-7,CASSQNRGQAYEQYF,TGTGCCAGCAGTCAAAACAGGGGCCAAGCCTACGAGCAGTACTTC
TRBV7-2,.,few,TRBJ1-5,CASSLGLSDQPQHF,TGTGCCAGCAGCTTAGGCTTATCCGATCAGCCCCAGCATTTT
TRBV2,.,.,TRBJ1-1,CASSEGGRGTEAFF,TGTGCCAGCAGTGAAGGGGGGAGAGGCACTGAAGCTTTCTTT
TRBV2,TRBD2,few,TRBJ2-2,CASSEWVAGSNTGELFF,TGTGCCAGCAGTGAATGGGTAGCGGGTTCGAACACCGGGGAGCTGTTTTTT
TRBV2,.,.,TRBJ2-3,CASRAISTDTQYF,TGTGCCAGCAGAGCGATAAGCACAGATACGCAGTATTTT
TRBV7-9,.,few,TRBJ2-5,CASSFTGAGETQYF,TGTGCCAGCAGCTTTACAGGGGCGGGGGAGACCCAGTACTTC
TRBV11-2,TRBD1,.,TRBJ2-7,CASSLGTGMTYEQYF,TGTGCCAGCAGCCTCGGGACAGGGATGACCTACGAGCAGTACTTC
TRBV20-1,TRBD2,.,TRBJ2-7,CSALTGRISYEQYF,TGCAGTGCTCTCACCGGGAGGATATCCTACGAGCAGTACTTC
TRBV20-1,.,.,TRBJ2-1,CSVATSGRYNEQFF,TGCAGTGTAGCGACCTCAGGGAGGTACAATGAGCAGTTCTTC
TRBV30,.,.,TRBJ2-7,CAQNTGYEQYF,TGCGCTCAAAATACAGGGTACGAGCAGTACTTC
TRBV27,TRBD1,.,TRBJ2-2,CASSFWAGQGNTGELFF,TGTGCCAGCAGTTTTTGGGCGGGACAGGGGAACACCGGGGAGCTGTTTTTT
TRBV29-1,.,.,TRBJ1-1,CSSKTTFGGTEAFF,TGCAGCTCAAAAACGACCTTTGGGGGCACTGAAGCTTTCTTT
TRBV7-8,TRBD1,many,TRBJ2-7,CASSSDWTGSYEQYF,TGTGCCAGCAGCTCGGATTGGACAGGTTCCTACGAGCAGTACTTC
TRBV7-9,.,few,TRBJ2-5,CASSADPIPYF,TGTGCCAGCAGCGCGGACCCAATCCCCTACTTC
TRBV12-3/TRBV12-4,.,few,TRBJ1-4,CASSPQGRVDEKLFF,TGTGCCAGCAGTCCTCAAGGACGGGTGGATGAAAAACTGTTTTTT
TRBV29-1,.,.,TRBJ1-5,CSVVQGSGNQPQHF,TGCAGCGTTGTTCAGGGTTCGGGCAATCAGCCCCAGCATTTT
TRBV6-2/TRBV6-3,.,few,TRBJ1-5,CASSYLSSRYSNQPQHF,TGTGCCAGCAGTTATCTCTCTAGCAGATATAGCAATCAGCCCCAGCATTTT
TRBV20-1,.,.,TRBJ2-5,CSARPPAGGPQETQYF,TGCAGTGCTAGACCTCCAGCCGGAGGGCCCCAAGAGACCCAGTACTTC
TRBV20-1,.,many,TRBJ1-1,CNPVQGMTAFF,TGCAACCCAGTACAGGGTATGACTGCTTTCTTT
TRBV12-3/TRBV12-4,.,.,TRBJ2-1,CASSLPGTTSYNEQFF,TGTGCCAGCAGTTTACCCGGGACCACCTCCTACAATGAGCAGTTCTTC
TRBV3-1,TRBD2,.,TRBJ2-1,CASSQGTSGNEQFF,TGTGCCAGCAGCCAAGGCACTAGCGGCAATGAGCAGTTCTTC
TRBV28,.,many,TRBJ1-4,CASSLGGVANEKLFF,TGTGCCAGCAGTTTAGGAGGGGTTGCTAATGAAAAACTGTTTTTT
TRBV15,.,.,TRBJ2-1,CATSREALGGNEQFF,TGTGCCACCAGCAGAGAGGCCCTTGGCGGCAATGAGCAGTTCTTC
TRBV28,TRBD2,many,TRBJ2-2,CASSLPGLAGRAELFF,TGTGCCAGCAGTTTACCGGGACTAGCGGGAAGAGCGGAGCTGTTTTTT
TRBV12-3/TRBV12-4,.,.,TRBJ1-6,CASSNRRSNSPLHF,TGTGCCAGCAGTAATAGACGGAGTAATTCACCCCTCCACTTT
TRBV7-9,.,few,TRBJ2-7,CASSFSGYSYEQYF,TGTGCCAGCAGCTTCAGCGGGTACTCCTACGAGCAGTACTTC
TRBV29-1,.,.,TRBJ1-1,CSVDDGFF,TGCAGCGTTGACGATGGTTTCTTT
TRBV27,.,.,TRBJ1-2,CASSSVPGLVSYGYTF,TGTGCCAGCAGTTCCGTCCCGGGACTAGTGAGCTATGGCTACACCTTC
TRBV12-3/TRBV12-4,TRBD1,.,TRBJ1-2,CASSRQGAAGYTF,TGTGCCAGCAGTCGACAGGGGGCGGCTGGCTACACCTTC
TRBV3-1,TRBD2,few,TRBJ2-3,CASSRTSGRVTDTQYF,TGTGCCAGCAGCCGAACTAGCGGGAGGGTAACAGATACGCAGTATTTT
TRBV27,.,.,TRBJ2-7,CASSLTALASPYEQYF,TGTGCCAGCAGTTTAACGGCCCTAGCATCCCCCTACGAGCAGTACTTC
TRBV28,TRBD2,many,TRBJ2-5,CASSSERTSGKETQYF,TGTGCCAGCAGTTCAGAACGGACTAGCGGGAAAGAGACCCAGTACTTC
TRBV20-1,TRBD1,.,TRBJ2-7,CSASTGGEQYF,TGCAGTGCCAGTACAGGGGGCGAGCAGTACTTC
TRBV10-3,TRBD1,few,TRBJ1-1,CAIRVDRSMNTEAFF,TGTGCCATCAGAGTGGACAGGAGCATGAACACTGAAGCTTTCTTT
TRBV5-1,.,few,TRBJ2-7,CALLRKGTVYEQYF,TGCGCCTTATTACGAAAGGGCACTGTCTACGAGCAGTACTTC
TRBV19,TRBD1,few,TRBJ1-5,CASSKSHRGLQPQHF,TGTGCCAGTAGTAAATCCCACAGGGGGCTTCAGCCCCAGCATTTT
TRBV27,.,.,TRBJ1-1,CASSGRQVANTEAFF,TGTGCCAGCAGTGGGCGCCAGGTCGCAAACACTGAAGCTTTCTTT
TRBV5-1,.,few,TRBJ2-7,CASSLARGPYEQYF,TGCGCCAGCAGCCTCGCTCGGGGGCCCTACGAGCAGTACTTC